Included here is one TCR beta chain sequence, with context. Antigen: not known. These data belong to a study of cytomegalovirus exposure and HLA in healthy donors. Study results and caveats: A later analysis linked a missense DCLRE1C variant to TCR beta V- and J-gene trimming. The classifier, whose performance was assessed in both the original and validation cohorts, reportedly diagnosed cytomegalovirus status with high specificity and sensitivity. Previously analyzed data showed that most TCR beta V segments were productive at a frequency of about 87% or about 30%. Cytomegalovirus association was assigned to some 160 TCR beta chains.

This CDR3 is 15 amino acids long. The germline CDR1 and CDR2 sequences are SGHVS and FNYEAQ. Losses at the gene ends were 5 bases for V and 1 base for J; bases not matched to a gene: 6. PCR used 60 Vbeta primers and 13 Jbeta primers. Profiled with immunoSEQ multiplex PCR; TCRdb holds only in-frame clones, not every one. The sample consists of 90,000 to 110,000 clones, roughly 70% of them appearing once. V gene TRBV7-6 combines with J gene TRBJ2-7; 9 bases are a match to TRBD2. The receptor comes from a woman in her 70s in good health and CMV-seropositive. The sample consisted of PBMCs. The CDR3 spells CASSPLAGLSYEQYF. CDR3 nucleotides: TGTGCCAGCAGCCCCCTAGCGGGGCTATCCTACGAGCAGTACTTC.